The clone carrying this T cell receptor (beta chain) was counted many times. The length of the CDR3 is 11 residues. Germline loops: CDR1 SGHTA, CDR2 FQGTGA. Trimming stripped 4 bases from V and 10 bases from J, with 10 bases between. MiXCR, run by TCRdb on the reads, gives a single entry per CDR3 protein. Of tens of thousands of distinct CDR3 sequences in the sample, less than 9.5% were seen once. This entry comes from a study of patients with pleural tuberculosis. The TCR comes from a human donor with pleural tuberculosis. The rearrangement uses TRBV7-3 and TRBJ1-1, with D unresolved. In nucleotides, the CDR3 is TGTGCCAGCAGCTACCCTGATGTAGCTTTCTTT. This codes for CASSYPDVAFF.